The clone carrying this TCR beta chain was seen many times. Making the bulk TCR libraries relied on previously described methods and listed TCR primers. TCRdb re-analysed the PCR reads in MiXCR, keeping a single row per CDR3 protein. This sample has some 590,000 distinct CDR3 sequences, with less than 30% found just once. This sample is part of a study of molecular identifiers for immune sequencing clone quantification. Study context: Replicates partitioned RNA from around 18,000 or 91,000 naive CD8 cells into five parts, sequencing four.

Sorting captured naive CD8 T cells as CD8+CD4-CCR7+CD45RA+. The V gene end was trimmed by 6 bases and the J gene end by 9 bases; junction bases not matched to a gene: 10. The CDR3 totals 14 residues. The germline V gene has CDR1 DFQATT and CDR2 SNEGSKA (reference sequence). Sequencing was performed on naive CD8+ T cells from blood, with Jurkat cell RNA spiked in. As for subset: FACS-sorted CD8+CD4-CCR7+CD45RA+ naive T cells. The chain employs TRBV20-1 and TRBJ1-6; 8 bases match TRBD1. The source is a human donor in good health. Some libraries in this study had Jurkat cell RNA spiked in. CDR3 in amino acids: CSATNQGASSPLHF. In DNA, the CDR3 is TGCAGTGCCACAAATCAGGGGGCTTCTTCACCCCTCCACTTT.